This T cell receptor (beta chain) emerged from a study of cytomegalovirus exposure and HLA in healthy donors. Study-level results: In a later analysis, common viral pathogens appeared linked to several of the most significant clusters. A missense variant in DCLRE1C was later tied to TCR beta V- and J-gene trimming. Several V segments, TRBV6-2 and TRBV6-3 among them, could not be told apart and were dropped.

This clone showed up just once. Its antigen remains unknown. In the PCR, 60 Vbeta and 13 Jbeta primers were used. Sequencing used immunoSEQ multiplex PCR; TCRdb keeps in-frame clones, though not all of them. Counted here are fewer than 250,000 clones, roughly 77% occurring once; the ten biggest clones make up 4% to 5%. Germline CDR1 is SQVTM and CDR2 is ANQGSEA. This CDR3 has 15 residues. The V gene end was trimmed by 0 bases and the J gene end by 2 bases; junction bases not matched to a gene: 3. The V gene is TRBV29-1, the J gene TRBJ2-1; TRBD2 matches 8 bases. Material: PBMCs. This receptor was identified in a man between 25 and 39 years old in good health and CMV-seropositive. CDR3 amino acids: CSVEDRGGTYNEQFF. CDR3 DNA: TGCAGCGTTGAAGATCGGGGGGGTACCTACAATGAGCAGTTCTTC.